This T cell receptor (beta chain) was profiled in a study of blood T cell repertoires in COVID-19. Repertoires were generated with immunoSEQ multiplex PCR, while TCRdb's copy carries only in-frame clones and drops some. The table has about 69,000 clones, about four fifths seen once; the top ten hold 13%. Trimming removed 1 base at V and 5 bases at J, with 11 bases between. The CDR3 runs to 14 residues. Germline V gene lookup returns CDR1 SGHRS and CDR2 YFSETQ. The sequence was collected from a man aged 45 to 65 with COVID-19, enrolled during active disease. What was sequenced was peripheral blood. The V gene is TRBV5-1, the J gene TRBJ2-3, with D perhaps TRBD1 (5 bases). DNA for the CDR3: TGCGCCAGCAGCTTGAAACAGGTAAGAGATACGCAGTATTTT. This codes for CASSLKQVRDTQYF.